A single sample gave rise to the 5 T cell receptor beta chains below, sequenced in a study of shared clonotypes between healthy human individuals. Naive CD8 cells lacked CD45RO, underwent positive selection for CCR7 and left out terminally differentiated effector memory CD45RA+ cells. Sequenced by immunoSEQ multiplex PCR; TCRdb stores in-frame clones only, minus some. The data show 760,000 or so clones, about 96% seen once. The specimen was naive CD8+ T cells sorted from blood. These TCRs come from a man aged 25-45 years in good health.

The CDR3 DNA reads as TGTGCCACCAGCAGACCCGGGAGATCGTACGAGCAGTACTTC. Translation: CATSRPGRSYEQYF. The chain recombines TRBV15 with TRBJ2-7; TRBD2 might be the D (6 bases). Deletions cut 2 bases from V and 4 bases from J, with 12 bases between. The CDR3 is made up of 14 amino acids. CDR1 is LNHNV, CDR2 YYDKDF, per germline (reference sequence).

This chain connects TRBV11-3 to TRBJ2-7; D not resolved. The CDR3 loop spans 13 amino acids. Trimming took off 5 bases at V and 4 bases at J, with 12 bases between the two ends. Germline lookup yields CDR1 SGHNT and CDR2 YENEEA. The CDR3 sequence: CASSERPAYEQYF. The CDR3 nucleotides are TGTGCCAGCAGCGAGAGACCCGCGTACGAGCAGTACTTC.

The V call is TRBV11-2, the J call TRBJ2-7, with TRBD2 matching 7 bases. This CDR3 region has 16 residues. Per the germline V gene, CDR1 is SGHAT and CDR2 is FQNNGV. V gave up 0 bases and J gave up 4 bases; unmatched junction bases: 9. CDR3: CASSLDRAGDGYEQYF. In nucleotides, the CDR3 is TGTGCCAGCAGCTTAGATCGTGCGGGAGATGGGTACGAGCAGTACTTC.

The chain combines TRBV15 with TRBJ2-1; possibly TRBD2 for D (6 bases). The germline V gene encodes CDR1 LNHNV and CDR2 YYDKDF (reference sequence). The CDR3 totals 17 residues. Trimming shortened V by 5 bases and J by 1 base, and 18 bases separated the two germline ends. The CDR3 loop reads CATSGPHGSQSYNEQFF. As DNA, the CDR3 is TGTGCCACCAGCGGACCTCACGGGAGCCAGTCCTACAATGAGCAGTTCTTC.

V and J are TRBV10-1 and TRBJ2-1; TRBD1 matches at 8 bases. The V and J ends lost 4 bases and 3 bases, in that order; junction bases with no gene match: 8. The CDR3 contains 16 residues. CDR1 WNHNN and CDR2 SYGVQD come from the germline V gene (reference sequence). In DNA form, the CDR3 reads TGCGCCAGCAGTGGATCGGGACAGGCGAACTACAATGAGCAGTTCTTC. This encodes CASSGSGQANYNEQFF.